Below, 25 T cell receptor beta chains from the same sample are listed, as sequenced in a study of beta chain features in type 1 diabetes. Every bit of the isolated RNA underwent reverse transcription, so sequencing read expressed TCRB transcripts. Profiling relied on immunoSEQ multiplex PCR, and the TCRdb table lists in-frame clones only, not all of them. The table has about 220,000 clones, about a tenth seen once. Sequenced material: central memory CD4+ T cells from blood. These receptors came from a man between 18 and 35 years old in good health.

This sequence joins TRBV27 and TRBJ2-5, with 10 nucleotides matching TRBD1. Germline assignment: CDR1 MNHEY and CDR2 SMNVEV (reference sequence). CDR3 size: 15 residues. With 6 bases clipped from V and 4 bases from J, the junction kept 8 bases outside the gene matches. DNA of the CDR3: TGTGCCAGCAGACGTCCTGGGGACAGGGGAGAGACCCAGTACTTC. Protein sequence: CASRRPGDRGETQYF.

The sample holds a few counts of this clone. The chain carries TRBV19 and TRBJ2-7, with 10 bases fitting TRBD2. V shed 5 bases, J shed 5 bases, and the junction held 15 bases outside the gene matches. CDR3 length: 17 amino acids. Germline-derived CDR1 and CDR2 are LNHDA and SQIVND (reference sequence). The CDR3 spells CASSLASGRPNYNEQYF. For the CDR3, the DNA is TGTGCCAGTAGTCTCGCTAGCGGGAGACCCAACTACAACGAGCAGTACTTC.

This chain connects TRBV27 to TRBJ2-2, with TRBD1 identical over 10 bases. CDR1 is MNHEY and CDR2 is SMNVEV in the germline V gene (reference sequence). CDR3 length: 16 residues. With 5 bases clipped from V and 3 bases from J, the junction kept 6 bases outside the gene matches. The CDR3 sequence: CASSRQGAWDTGELFF. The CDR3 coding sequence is TGTGCCAGCAGTAGACAGGGGGCATGGGACACCGGGGAGCTGTTTTTT.

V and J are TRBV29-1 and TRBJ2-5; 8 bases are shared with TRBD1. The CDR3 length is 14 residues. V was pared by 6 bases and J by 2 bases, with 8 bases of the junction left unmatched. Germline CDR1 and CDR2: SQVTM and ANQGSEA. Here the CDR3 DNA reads TGCAGCGTCCCCCGGACAGGGACACAAGAGACCCAGTACTTC. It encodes CSVPRTGTQETQYF. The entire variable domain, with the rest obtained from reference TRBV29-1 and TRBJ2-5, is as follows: SAVISQKPSRDICQRGTSLTIQCQVDSQVTMMFWYRQQPGQSLTLIATANQGSEATYESGFVIDKFPISRPNLTFSTLTVSNMSPEDSSIYLCSVPRTGTQETQYFGPGTRLLVL.

CDR3 amino acids: CASSYSLDRGHEQYF. The CDR3 DNA reads as TGTGCCAGCAGTTACTCCTTGGACAGGGGGCACGAGCAGTACTTC. This chain connects TRBV6-5 to TRBJ2-7, with TRBD1 matching 11 bases. CDR1 is MNHEY, CDR2 SVGAGI, per germline. The CDR3 totals 15 residues. V lost 0 bases and J lost 5; bases outside the gene matches: 3.

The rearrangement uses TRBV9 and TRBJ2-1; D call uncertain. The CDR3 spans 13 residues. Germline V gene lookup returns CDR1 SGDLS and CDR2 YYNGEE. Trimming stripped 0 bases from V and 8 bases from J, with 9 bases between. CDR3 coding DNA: TGTGCCAGCAGCGTAGTGGGGTCCGATGAGCAGTTCTTC. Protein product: CASSVVGSDEQFF.

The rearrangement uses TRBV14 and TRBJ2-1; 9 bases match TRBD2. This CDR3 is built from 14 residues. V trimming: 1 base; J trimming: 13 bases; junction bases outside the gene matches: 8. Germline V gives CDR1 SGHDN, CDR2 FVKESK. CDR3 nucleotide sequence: TGTGCCAGCAGCCAAGGACTAGCGGCTATACATCAGTTCTTC. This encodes CASSQGLAAIHQFF.

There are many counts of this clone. The CDR3 here is CASSPWTSGRLETQYF. Written as DNA, the CDR3 is TGTGCCAGCAGTCCCTGGACTAGCGGGAGACTTGAGACCCAGTACTTC. J is TRBJ2-5 and V is TRBV27; 13 bases map to TRBD2. The CDR3 is 16 amino acids. The V gene's germline CDR1 is MNHEY and CDR2 SMNVEV (reference sequence). V was pared by 5 bases and J by 5 bases, with 8 bases of the junction left unmatched.

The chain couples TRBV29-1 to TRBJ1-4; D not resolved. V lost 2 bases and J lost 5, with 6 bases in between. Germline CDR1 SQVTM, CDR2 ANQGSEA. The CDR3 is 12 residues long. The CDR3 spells CSVEMGNEKLFF. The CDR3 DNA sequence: TGCAGCGTTGAAATGGGAAATGAAAAACTGTTTTTT.

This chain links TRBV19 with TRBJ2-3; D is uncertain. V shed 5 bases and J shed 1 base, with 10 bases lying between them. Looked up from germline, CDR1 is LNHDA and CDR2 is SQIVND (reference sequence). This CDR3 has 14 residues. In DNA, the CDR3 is TGTGCCAGTAGTCCCAGGCTTGGCACAGATACGCAGTATTTT. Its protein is CASSPRLGTDTQYF.

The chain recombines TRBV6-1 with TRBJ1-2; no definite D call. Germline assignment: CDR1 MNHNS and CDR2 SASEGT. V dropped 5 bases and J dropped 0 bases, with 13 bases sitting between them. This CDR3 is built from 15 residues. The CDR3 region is CASSPGAASNYGYTF. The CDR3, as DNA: TGTGCCAGCAGTCCCGGAGCCGCTTCTAACTATGGCTACACCTTC.

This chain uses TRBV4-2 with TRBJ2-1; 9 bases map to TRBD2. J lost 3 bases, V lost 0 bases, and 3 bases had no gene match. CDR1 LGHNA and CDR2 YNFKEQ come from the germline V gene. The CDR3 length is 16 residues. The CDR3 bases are TGTGCCAGCAGCCAAGATCCTAGCGGGATCTACAATGAGCAGTTCTTC. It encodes CASSQDPSGIYNEQFF.

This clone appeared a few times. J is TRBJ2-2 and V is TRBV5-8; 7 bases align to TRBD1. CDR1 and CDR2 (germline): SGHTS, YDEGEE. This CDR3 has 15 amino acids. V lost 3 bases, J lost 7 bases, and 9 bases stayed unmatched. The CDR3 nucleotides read TGTGCCAGCAGCTCTCGACAGGGAATTATCGGGGAGCTGTTTTTT. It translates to CASSSRQGIIGELFF.

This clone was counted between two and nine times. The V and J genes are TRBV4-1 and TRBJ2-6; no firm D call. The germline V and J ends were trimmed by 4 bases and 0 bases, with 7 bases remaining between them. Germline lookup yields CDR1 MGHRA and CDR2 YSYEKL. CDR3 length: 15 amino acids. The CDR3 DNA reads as TGCGCCAGCAGCCCGGAAAGCTCTGGGGCCAACGTCCTGACTTTC. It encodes CASSPESSGANVLTF.

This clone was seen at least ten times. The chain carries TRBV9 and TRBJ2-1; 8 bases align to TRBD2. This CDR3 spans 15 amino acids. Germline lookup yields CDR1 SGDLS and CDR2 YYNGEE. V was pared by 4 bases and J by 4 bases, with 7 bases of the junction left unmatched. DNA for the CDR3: TGTGCCAGCAGCTTCTCGGGAGGGCCGTACAATGAGCAGTTCTTC. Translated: CASSFSGGPYNEQFF.

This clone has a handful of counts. The CDR3 bases are TGTGCCAGCAGCTCGGACAGGGGGAACTATGGCTACACCTTC. Translated: CASSSDRGNYGYTF. J is TRBJ1-2 and V is TRBV7-2; 10 bases match TRBD1. CDR1 and CDR2 (germline): SGHTA, FQGNSA. The CDR3 is 14 amino acids. V was pared by 4 bases and J by 2 bases, with 1 base of the junction left unmatched.

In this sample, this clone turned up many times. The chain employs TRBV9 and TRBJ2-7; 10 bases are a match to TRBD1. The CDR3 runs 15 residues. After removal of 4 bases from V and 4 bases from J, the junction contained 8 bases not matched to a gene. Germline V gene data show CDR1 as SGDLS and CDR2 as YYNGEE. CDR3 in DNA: TGTGCCAGCAGCCCCCGGGGACAGGGGAGTTACGAGCAGTACTTC. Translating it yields CASSPRGQGSYEQYF.

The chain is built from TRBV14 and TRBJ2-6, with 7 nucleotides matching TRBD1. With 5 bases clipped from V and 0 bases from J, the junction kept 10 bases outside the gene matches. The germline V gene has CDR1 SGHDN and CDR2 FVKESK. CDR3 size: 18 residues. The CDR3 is CASSKRDSFYSGANVLTF. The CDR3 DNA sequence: TGTGCCAGCAGCAAACGGGACAGCTTTTACTCTGGGGCCAACGTCCTGACTTTC.

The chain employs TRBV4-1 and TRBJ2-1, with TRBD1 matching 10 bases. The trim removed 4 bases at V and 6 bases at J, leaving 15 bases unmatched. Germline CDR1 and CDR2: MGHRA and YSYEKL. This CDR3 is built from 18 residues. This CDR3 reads CASSRIKAGTGDINEQFF. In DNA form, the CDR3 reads TGCGCCAGCAGCCGAATCAAGGCCGGGACAGGGGATATCAATGAGCAGTTCTTC.

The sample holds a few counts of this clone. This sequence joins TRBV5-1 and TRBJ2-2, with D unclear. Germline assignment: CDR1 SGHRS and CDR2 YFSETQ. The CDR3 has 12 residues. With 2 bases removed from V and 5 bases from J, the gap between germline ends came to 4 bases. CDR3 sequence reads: CASSFQTGELFF. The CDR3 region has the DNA TGCGCCAGCAGCTTTCAGACCGGGGAGCTGTTTTTT.

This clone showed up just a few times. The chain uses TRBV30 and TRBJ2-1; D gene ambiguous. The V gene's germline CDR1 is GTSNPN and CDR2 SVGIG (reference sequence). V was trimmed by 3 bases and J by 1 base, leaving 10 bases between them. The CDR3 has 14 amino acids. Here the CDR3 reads CAWRTVGSYNEQFF. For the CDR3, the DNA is TGTGCCTGGAGGACGGTCGGTTCCTACAATGAGCAGTTCTTC.

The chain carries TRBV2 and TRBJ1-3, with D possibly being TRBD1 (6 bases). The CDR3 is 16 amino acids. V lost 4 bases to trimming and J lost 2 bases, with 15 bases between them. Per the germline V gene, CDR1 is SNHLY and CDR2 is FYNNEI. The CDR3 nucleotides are TGTGCCAGCAGTGTAGGCGGGGCAGGGGCTGGAAACACCATATATTTT. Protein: CASSVGGAGAGNTIYF. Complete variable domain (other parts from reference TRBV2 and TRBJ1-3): EPEVTQTPSHQVTQMGQEVILRCVPISNHLYFYWYRQILGQKVEFLVSFYNNEISEKSEIFDDQFSVERPDGSNFTLKIRSTKLEDSAMYFCASSVGGAGAGNTIYFGEGSWLTVV.

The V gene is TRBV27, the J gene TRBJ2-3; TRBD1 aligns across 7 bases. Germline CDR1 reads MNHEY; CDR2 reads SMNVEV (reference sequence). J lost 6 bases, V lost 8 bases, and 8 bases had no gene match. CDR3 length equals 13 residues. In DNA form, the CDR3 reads TGTGCCAGCGAGGACAGGTGGGCCGATACGCAGTATTTT. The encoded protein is CASEDRWADTQYF.

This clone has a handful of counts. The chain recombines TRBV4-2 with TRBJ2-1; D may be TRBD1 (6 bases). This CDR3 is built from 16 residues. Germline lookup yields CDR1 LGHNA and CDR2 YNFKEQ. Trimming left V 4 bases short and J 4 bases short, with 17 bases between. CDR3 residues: CASSPTEDRPYNEQFF. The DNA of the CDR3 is TGTGCCAGCAGCCCCACCGAGGACAGACCGTACAATGAGCAGTTCTTC.

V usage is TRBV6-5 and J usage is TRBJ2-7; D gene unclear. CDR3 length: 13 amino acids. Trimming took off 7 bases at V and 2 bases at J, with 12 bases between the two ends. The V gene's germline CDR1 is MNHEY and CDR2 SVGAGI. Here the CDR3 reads CASTTTGTYEQYF. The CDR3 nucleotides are TGTGCCAGCACCACGACGGGTACCTACGAGCAGTACTTC.